This T cell receptor beta chain was found in a study of monozygotic twins with inflammatory bowel disease. Points on this clonotype: What it binds is not known.

Someone took an approximately 2.4 ml blood sample from each of the donors. Used for each TCR library was approximately 3,600 ng of total RNA. TCRdb re-called the 5' RACE reads and gives one entry per CDR3 protein, without DNA. Its table records a few hundred thousand distinct CDR3 sequences. General observations from the study: IBD patients, compared with healthy twins, shared fewer clonotypes with others (especially with disease activity). Treatment differences in immunosuppression may have added variability to the repertoires of patients.

Source material: blood. The clonotype was recovered from a human donor with ulcerative colitis or Crohn's disease, or a healthy co-twin of an affected twin (not recorded which).

CDR3 protein: CSKRLGGNEQFF. V and J are TRBV20-1 and TRBJ2-1; TCRdb designates TRBD1, a call that cannot be tested without DNA. The V gene's germline CDR1 is DFQATT and CDR2 SNEGSKA (reference sequence). The CDR3 length is 12 residues.